Below, 16 T cell receptor beta chains from the same sample are listed, as sequenced in a study of beta chain features in type 1 diabetes. The study, taken as a whole, reports: In all four CD4+ subsets, TCRB CDR3 length was significantly, moderately reduced in type 1 diabetes.

These receptors lack a known antigen. The entirety of the isolated RNA underwent reverse transcription, so expressed TCRB transcripts were sequenced. The protocol was immunoSEQ multiplex PCR, while the TCRdb copy is restricted to in-frame clones and leaves out a portion. Of roughly 150,000 clones in the sample, 7.8% were seen once. The sequencing input was central memory CD4+ T cells from blood. All receptors derive from a woman between 40 and 55 years old with type 1 diabetes.

This clone came up a few times. V gene TRBV7-6 combines with J gene TRBJ2-7; 7 positions match TRBD1. J gave up 6 bases and V 2 bases, and 1 base lay outside the gene matches. CDR1 is SGHVS, CDR2 FNYEAQ, per germline. The CDR3 has 12 amino acids. The CDR3 DNA reads as TGTGCCAGCAGCTTACAGGGGGTCGAGCAGTACTTC. This encodes CASSLQGVEQYF.

V gene TRBV4-2 combines with J gene TRBJ2-1; D uncertain. This CDR3 spans 14 amino acids. V was cut by 0 bases and J by 4 bases, with 7 bases left in between. Germline loops: CDR1 LGHNA, CDR2 YNFKEQ. Here the CDR3 reads CASSQDITYNEQFF. In nucleotides, the CDR3 is TGTGCCAGCAGCCAAGATATAACTTACAATGAGCAGTTCTTC.

This clone appeared a few times. The rearrangement joins TRBV25-1 to TRBJ2-3; D is ambiguous. CDR3 length: 12 amino acids. The V end was cut by 5 bases, the J end by 0 bases, with 3 bases between. CDR1 is MGHDK, CDR2 SYGVNS, per germline. CDR3 region: CASSLSTDTQYF. The CDR3 nucleotides are TGTGCCAGCAGTCTAAGCACAGATACGCAGTATTTT.

This clone has only a few counts. The genes are TRBV7-9 and TRBJ1-6; D might be TRBD1 (5 bases). This CDR3 is built from 13 residues. The V gene lost 11 bases and the J gene lost 11 bases, with 19 bases spanning the gap. Germline-derived CDR1 and CDR2 are SEHNR and FQNEAQ (reference sequence). The CDR3 is CAGGQGISAPLHF. The CDR3 DNA sequence: TGTGCCGGTGGGCAGGGAATTTCGGCACCCCTCCACTTT.

This chain joins TRBV4-2 and TRBJ2-3, with D tentatively TRBD2 (5 bases). V dropped 4 bases and J dropped 0 bases, with 14 bases sitting between them. Looked up from germline, CDR1 is LGHNA and CDR2 is YNFKEQ. The CDR3 loop spans 16 amino acids. This chain's CDR3 is CASSLVRERSTDTQYF. The CDR3 nucleotides read TGTGCCAGCAGCCTTGTACGCGAGCGGAGCACAGATACGCAGTATTTT.

A few counts support this clone. This sequence joins TRBV5-5 and TRBJ2-7; D perhaps matches TRBD2 (6 bases). Germline CDR1 SGHKS, CDR2 YYEKEE (reference sequence). CDR3 length: 16 residues. V was pared by 4 bases and J by 0 bases, with 17 bases between. The CDR3, as DNA: TGTGCCAGCAGCCACGGGAGCCAGAGGAGCTCCTACGAGCAGTACTTC. This encodes CASSHGSQRSSYEQYF.

V usage is TRBV5-1 and J usage is TRBJ2-1, with 12 bases aligning to TRBD2. Germline CDR1 and CDR2: SGHRS and YFSETQ. Trimming at V came to 6 bases and at J to 6 bases, leaving 10 bases not matched to a gene. The CDR3 sequence is 16 residues long. CDR3 sequence reads: CASTASGGVEANEQFF. The CDR3 coding sequence is TGCGCCAGCACCGCTAGCGGGGGGGTGGAAGCCAATGAGCAGTTCTTC. The full variable domain, with the rest looked up from reference TRBV5-1 and TRBJ2-1, is KAGVTQTPRYLIKTRGQQVTLSCSPISGHRSVSWYQQTPGQGLQFLFEYFSETQRNKGNFPGRFSGRQFSNSRSEMNVSTLELGDSALYLCASTASGGVEANEQFFGPGTRLTVL.

The rearrangement joins TRBV29-1 to TRBJ2-3, with TRBD1 matching 8 bases. Germline CDR1 and CDR2: SQVTM and ANQGSEA. The CDR3 contains 14 residues. V shed 8 bases, J shed 2 bases, and the junction held 9 bases outside the gene matches. The CDR3 DNA reads TGCAGCTCAGGCGCAGGGGGCATCACAGATACGCAGTATTTT. This codes for CSSGAGGITDTQYF.

This clone was counted between two and nine times. The chain carries TRBV4-3 and TRBJ1-1; no clear D. Germline assignment: CDR1 LGHNA and CDR2 YSLEER. The CDR3 totals 15 residues. Trimming took off 0 bases at V and 7 bases at J, with 15 bases between the two ends. The CDR3 coding sequence is TGCGCCAGCAGCCAAGATACTGGAGGGTTCAATGAAGCTTTCTTT. It is translated as CASSQDTGGFNEAFF.

The CDR3 loop is CAGGTGGNSPLHF. The CDR3 DNA follows: TGTGCCGGCGGGACCGGGGGGAATTCACCCCTCCACTTT. This chain links TRBV2 with TRBJ1-6, with D possibly matching TRBD1 (5 bases). Trimming cost V 11 bases and J 7 bases, with 15 bases left between them. The CDR3 extends over 13 amino acids. In germline, CDR1 is SNHLY, CDR2 FYNNEI.

The chain recombines TRBV30 with TRBJ2-2; maybe TRBD2 (5 bases). In germline, CDR1 is GTSNPN, CDR2 SVGIG (reference sequence). Trimming left V 0 bases short and J 1 base short, with 15 bases between. The CDR3 is made up of 17 amino acids. CDR3: CAWSVRGVSKNTGELFF. CDR3 nucleotides: TGTGCCTGGAGTGTTCGGGGTGTCAGCAAGAACACCGGGGAGCTGTTTTTT.

This clone was found a few times. V gene TRBV4-2 combines with J gene TRBJ1-5; a weak D match, TRBD1 (6 bases). In germline, CDR1 is LGHNA, CDR2 YNFKEQ. There are 16 residues in the CDR3. V dropped 3 bases and J dropped 7 bases, with 19 bases sitting between them. This CDR3 is CASSHDSNRAGQPQHF. CDR3 sequence (DNA): TGTGCCAGCAGCCATGATTCGAACAGGGCAGGCCAGCCCCAGCATTTT.

The rearrangement uses TRBV28 and TRBJ2-1, with 7 bases aligning to TRBD2. Trimming removed 6 bases from V and 0 bases from J; junction bases left unmatched: 5. The CDR3 extends over 15 amino acids. Per the germline V gene, CDR1 is MDHEN and CDR2 is SYDVKM. Written as DNA, the CDR3 is TGTGCCAGCAGCTCTAGCGGAGTCTCCTACAATGAGCAGTTCTTC. This translates into CASSSSGVSYNEQFF.

This clone occurred a few times. The chain combines TRBV5-1 with TRBJ2-5, with 14 bases that match TRBD2. Germline CDR1 reads SGHRS; CDR2 reads YFSETQ. This CDR3 spans 17 amino acids. V dropped 4 bases and J dropped 1; count of bases not matched to a gene: 6. The CDR3 is CASSIGLAGGLQETQYF. Written as DNA, the CDR3 is TGCGCCAGCAGCATTGGACTAGCGGGGGGACTCCAAGAGACCCAGTACTTC.

V gene TRBV5-1 combines with J gene TRBJ2-7; D might be TRBD2 (7 bases). The V gene lost 2 bases and the J gene lost 3 bases, with 12 bases spanning the gap. Germline CDR1 and CDR2: SGHRS and YFSETQ. This CDR3 has 14 residues. The CDR3 sequence is CASSFRGADYEQYF. The CDR3 DNA reads TGCGCCAGCAGCTTTCGGGGGGCGGACTACGAGCAGTACTTC.

This clone was seen more than once but under ten times. V and J are TRBV7-3 and TRBJ2-2; D not certain. The V gene lost 7 bases and the J gene lost 6 bases, with 15 bases spanning the gap. CDR1 is SGHTA, CDR2 FQGTGA, per germline. CDR3 length: 14 amino acids. CDR3 nucleotide sequence: TGTGCCAGCACCTCGAACACCAAGTCCGGGGAGCTGTTTTTT. Its protein product is CASTSNTKSGELFF.